This entry lists 20 T cell receptor beta chains sequenced from one sample in a study of blood T cell repertoires in COVID-19. Using immunoSEQ multiplex PCR, the repertoire was profiled, and TCRdb retains in-frame clones only, with some absent. Of 42,000 or so clones listed, roughly 92% were seen once; the top ten hold 8% to 9.5%. Input material: peripheral blood. The receptors were gathered from a man aged 45 to 65 with active COVID-19.

This sequence joins TRBV30 and TRBJ2-4; a possible D gene is TRBD1 (6 bases). The CDR3 is 16 amino acids. V was shortened by 2 bases and J by 0 bases, with 14 bases between the two germline ends. The germline gives CDR1 GTSNPN, CDR2 SVGIG (reference sequence). DNA for the CDR3: TGTGCCTGGAGTCCCGGGACATCCTTAGCCAAAAACATTCAGTACTTC. This gives the protein CAWSPGTSLAKNIQYF. Variable domain in full (rest from reference TRBV30 and TRBJ2-4): SQTIHQWPATLVQPVGSPLSLECTVEGTSNPNLYWYRQAAGRGLQLLFYSVGIGQISSEVPQNLSASRPQDRQFILSSKKLLLSDSGFYLCAWSPGTSLAKNIQYFGAGTRLSVL.

This clone was recorded once. The chain couples TRBV18 to TRBJ2-7, with D maybe TRBD1 (6 bases). Germline V CDR1 and CDR2: KGHSH, LQKENI. The V and J ends lost 8 bases and 1 base respectively, with 12 bases between them. This CDR3 comprises 13 residues. The CDR3 DNA follows: TGTGCCAGCGGGAACAGGGATTCCTACGAGCAGTACTTC. Encoded protein: CASGNRDSYEQYF.

The chain carries TRBV3-1 (or the pseudogene TRBV3-2) and TRBJ2-7; 8 bases match TRBD2. CDR1 and CDR2 from the germline V gene are LGHDT and YNNKEL (reference sequence). This CDR3 has 14 amino acids. With V trimmed by 0 bases and J by 4 bases, 2 bases remained unmatched. DNA of the CDR3: TGTGCCAGCAGCCAAGATACTAGCGGATACGAGCAGTACTTC. The encoded protein is CASSQDTSGYEQYF.

V gene TRBV28 combines with J gene TRBJ2-2; D remains unclear. Between the trimmed V and J ends, which lost 2 bases and 7 bases, there was a span of 8 bases. CDR1 and CDR2 from the germline V gene are MDHEN and SYDVKM. This CDR3 contains 13 residues. CDR3 sequence reads: CASSLGAIGELFF. The DNA of the CDR3 is TGTGCCAGCAGTTTAGGAGCGATCGGGGAGCTGTTTTTT.

This rearrangement joins TRBV6-4 to TRBJ1-4; possibly TRBD1 for D (5 bases). The CDR3 length is 16 residues. The V end lost 6 bases, the J end lost 4 bases, and 18 bases lay between the germline ends. Germline assignment: CDR1 MRHNA and CDR2 SNTAGT. The DNA of the CDR3 is TGTGCCAGCAGGGCCCCTGCGGGGGTAAATAATGAAAAACTGTTTTTT. Residues: CASRAPAGVNNEKLFF.

The rearrangement links TRBV2 to TRBJ2-3; D perhaps matches TRBD2 (5 bases). The germline V gene has CDR1 SNHLY and CDR2 FYNNEI. CDR3 size: 15 residues. V lost 6 bases and J lost 1, with 14 bases in between. DNA of the CDR3: TGTGCCAGCAGGAAGAGCGGCCCAGGCACAGATACGCAGTATTTT. It encodes CASRKSGPGTDTQYF.

V and J are TRBV5-4 and TRBJ2-1; 8 bases align to TRBD2. CDR1 and CDR2 (germline): SGHNT, YYREEE (reference sequence). The CDR3 runs to 15 residues. The ends lost 4 bases at V and 9 bases at J; junction bases unmatched: 12. The CDR3 bases are TGTGCCAGCAGCATCCGGAGCGGGAGTATTGGTGAGCAGTTCTTC. It specifies CASSIRSGSIGEQFF.

The chain joins TRBV15 to TRBJ2-5, with 8 positions matching TRBD2. V shed 6 bases, J shed 7 bases, and the junction held 16 bases outside the gene matches. This CDR3 spans 16 amino acids. The V gene's germline CDR1 is LNHNV and CDR2 YYDKDF (reference sequence). The CDR3 reads CATSGLRTGGLGTQYF. The CDR3 DNA sequence: TGTGCCACCAGTGGGTTACGAACGGGAGGGCTAGGGACCCAGTACTTC. The whole variable domain, remainder taken from reference TRBV15 and TRBJ2-5, is DAMVIQNPRYQVTQFGKPVTLSCSQTLNHNVMYWYQQKSSQAPKLLFHYYDKDFNNEADTPDNFQSRRPNTSFCFLDIRSPGLGDTAMYLCATSGLRTGGLGTQYFGPGTRLLVL.

This clone was counted a single time. This CDR3 reads CASSRGLALNEQFF. The CDR3 nucleotides are TGCGCCAGCAGCCGTGGACTAGCTCTGAATGAGCAGTTCTTC. This sequence joins TRBV5-1 and TRBJ2-1, with TRBD2 matching 8 bases. The germline V gene encodes CDR1 SGHRS and CDR2 YFSETQ. The V gene end was trimmed by 4 bases and the J gene end by 7 bases; junction bases not matched to a gene: 7. CDR3 length: 14 amino acids.

This chain uses TRBV7-8 with TRBJ1-1, with a tentative D call TRBD1 (6 bases). The CDR3 has 15 residues. Germline lookup yields CDR1 SGHVS and CDR2 FQNEAQ. Trimming left V 1 base short and J 8 bases short, with 17 bases between. The CDR3 DNA sequence: TGTGCCAGCAGCTTAGGGGAGGGGGGGAGAGAAGAAGCTTTCTTT. It encodes CASSLGEGGREEAFF.

The sample holds one count of this clone. The chain employs TRBV6-5 and TRBJ1-1; D not resolved. This CDR3 is built from 14 residues. V shed 6 bases and J shed 9 bases, with 20 bases lying between them. Looked up from germline, CDR1 is MNHEY and CDR2 is SVGAGI. The CDR3 loop is CASSTKDGNLKAFF. DNA of the CDR3: TGTGCCAGCAGCACCAAGGACGGGAACTTAAAAGCTTTCTTT.

V usage is TRBV19 and J usage is TRBJ2-1, with TRBD1 identical over 7 bases. V gave up 0 bases and J gave up 8 bases; unmatched junction bases: 1. CDR1 and CDR2 (germline): LNHDA, SQIVND (reference sequence). This CDR3 is 13 amino acids long. CDR3 coding DNA: TGTGCCAGTAGTATAGAGACAGGGTATGAGCAGTTCTTC. Residues: CASSIETGYEQFF.

This clone showed up just once. The chain recombines TRBV7-3 with TRBJ2-1; 10 bases line up with TRBD2. Looked up from germline, CDR1 is SGHTA and CDR2 is FQGTGA. The V and J ends lost 5 bases and 4 bases, in that order; junction bases with no gene match: 5. This CDR3 has 15 residues. The CDR3: CASSPRTSGYNEQFF. CDR3 DNA: TGTGCCAGCAGCCCAAGGACTAGCGGATACAATGAGCAGTTCTTC.

The chain joins TRBV4-1 to TRBJ1-2, with D unclear. CDR3 length: 15 residues. With 1 base removed from V and 4 bases from J, the gap between germline ends came to 13 bases. In germline, CDR1 is MGHRA, CDR2 YSYEKL. The CDR3 sequence: CASSQVAQAGYGYTF. The CDR3 DNA is TGCGCCAGCAGCCAAGTGGCCCAGGCAGGCTATGGCTACACCTTC.

The genes are TRBV28 and TRBJ1-5, with D possibly matching TRBD1 (5 bases). CDR3 length: 17 residues. From germline, CDR1 is MDHEN and CDR2 SYDVKM. V lost 3 bases to trimming and J lost 2 bases, with 17 bases between them. CDR3 sequence (DNA): TGTGCCAGCAGTTTTGGGGGGGGGACGTGGGGCAATCAGCCCCAGCATTTT. It translates to CASSFGGGTWGNQPQHF.

This rearrangement joins TRBV5-1 to TRBJ2-4; D may be TRBD1 (5 bases). Per germline, CDR1 SGHRS and CDR2 YFSETQ. Trimming took 0 bases from V and 2 from J, leaving 12 bases between them. The CDR3 totals 16 residues. DNA of the CDR3: TGCGCCAGCAGCTTGGAAGGGGTTCTTTCCAAAAACATTCAGTACTTC. This gives the protein CASSLEGVLSKNIQYF.

The chain links TRBV3-1 (or the pseudogene TRBV3-2) to TRBJ1-4, with 8 bases fitting TRBD1. The germline CDR1 and CDR2 sequences are LGHDT and YNNKEL (reference sequence). With V trimmed by 6 bases and J by 8 bases, 5 bases remained unmatched. This CDR3 contains 13 residues. CDR3 sequence reads: CASSYRGGEKLFF. The CDR3 bases are TGTGCCAGCAGTTACAGGGGGGGCGAAAAACTGTTTTTT.

The DNA of the CDR3 is TGTGCCAGCAAATCGGGACTAGGCATAGATACGCAGTATTTT. It specifies CASKSGLGIDTQYF. The rearrangement joins TRBV6-5 to TRBJ2-3, with 8 nucleotides matching TRBD2. V lost 7 bases, J lost 5 bases, and 8 bases stayed unmatched. The CDR3 sequence is 14 residues long. The V gene's germline CDR1 is MNHEY and CDR2 SVGAGI.

The V and J genes are TRBV5-1 and TRBJ2-3; 9 nucleotides line up with TRBD2. V shed 1 base and J 4 bases; nucleotides not matched to a gene: 13. The CDR3 loop spans 18 amino acids. Germline V CDR1 and CDR2: SGHRS, YFSETQ. The CDR3 DNA reads TGCGCCAGCAGCTTGTACAGAGGTAGCGGGAGAAGCCCAGATACGCAGTATTTT. Amino acids: CASSLYRGSGRSPDTQYF.

The J gene is TRBJ1-5, the V gene TRBV7-9, with 8 bases identical to TRBD1. CDR1 is SEHNR, CDR2 FQNEAQ, per germline (reference sequence). The CDR3 loop spans 15 amino acids. Trimming at V came to 5 bases and at J to 7 bases, leaving 10 bases not matched to a gene. The CDR3 protein is CASSPQGGVQQPQHF. The CDR3 nucleotides read TGTGCCAGCAGCCCACAGGGGGGGGTGCAGCAGCCCCAGCATTTT.